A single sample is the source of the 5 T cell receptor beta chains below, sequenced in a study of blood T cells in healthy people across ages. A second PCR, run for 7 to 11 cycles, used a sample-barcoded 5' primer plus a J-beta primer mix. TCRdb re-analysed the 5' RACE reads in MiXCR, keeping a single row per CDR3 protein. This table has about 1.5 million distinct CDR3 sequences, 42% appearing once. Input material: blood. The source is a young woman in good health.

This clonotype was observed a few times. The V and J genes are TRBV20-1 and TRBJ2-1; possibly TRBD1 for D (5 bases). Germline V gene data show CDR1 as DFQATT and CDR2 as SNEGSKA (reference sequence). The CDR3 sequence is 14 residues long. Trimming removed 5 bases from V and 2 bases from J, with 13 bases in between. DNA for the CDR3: TGCAGTGCTTATACCGGACAAGCCTACAATGAGCAGTTCTTC. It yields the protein CSAYTGQAYNEQFF.

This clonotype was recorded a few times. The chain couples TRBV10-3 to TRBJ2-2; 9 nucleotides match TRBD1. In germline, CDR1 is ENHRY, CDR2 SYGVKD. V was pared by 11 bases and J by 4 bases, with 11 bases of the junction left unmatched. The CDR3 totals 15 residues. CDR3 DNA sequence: TGTGCCGTCCACCGGGACAGGGTATCCACCGGGGAGCTGTTTTTT. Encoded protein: CAVHRDRVSTGELFF.

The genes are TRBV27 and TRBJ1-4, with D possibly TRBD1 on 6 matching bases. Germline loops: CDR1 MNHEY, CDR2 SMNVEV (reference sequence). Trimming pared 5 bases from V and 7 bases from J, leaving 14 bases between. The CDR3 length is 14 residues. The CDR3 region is CASSRGGAGEKLFF. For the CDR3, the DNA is TGTGCCAGCAGTCGTGGGGGCGCAGGTGAAAAACTGTTTTTT.

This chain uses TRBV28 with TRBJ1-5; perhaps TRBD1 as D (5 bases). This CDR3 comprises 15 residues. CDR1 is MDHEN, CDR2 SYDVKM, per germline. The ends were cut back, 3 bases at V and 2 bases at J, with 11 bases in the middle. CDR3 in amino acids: CASSFQGGGNQPQHF. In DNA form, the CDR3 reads TGTGCCAGCAGTTTCCAGGGAGGAGGCAATCAGCCCCAGCATTTT.

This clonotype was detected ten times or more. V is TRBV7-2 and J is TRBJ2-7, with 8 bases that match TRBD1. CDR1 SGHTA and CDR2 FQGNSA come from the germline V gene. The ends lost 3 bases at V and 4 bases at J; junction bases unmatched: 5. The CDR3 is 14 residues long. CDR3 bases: TGTGCCAGCAGCTTTGGCAGGGGGCTTTACGAGCAGTACTTC. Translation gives CASSFGRGLYEQYF. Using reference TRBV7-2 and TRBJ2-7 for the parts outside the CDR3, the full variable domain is GAGVSQSPSNKVTEKGKDVELRCDPISGHTALYWYRQSLGQGLEFLIYFQGNSAPDKSGLPSDRFSAERTGGSVSTLTIQRTQQEDSAVYLCASSFGRGLYEQYFGPGTRLTVT.